The 26 T cell receptor beta chains below were found in one sample sequenced in a study of T cells in Graves' hyperthyroidism and ophthalmopathy. TCR beta CDR3 regions were amplified from RNA. RT-PCR in the first round (using the HTBI primer set) targeted the TCR CDR3. TCRdb used MiXCR to reprocess the multiplex PCR reads, holding one entry per CDR3 protein. The table records a few hundred thousand distinct CDR3 sequences, about 14% of them present only once. The sequenced material came from blood. All receptors derive from a woman aged 25 to 39 with Graves' ophthalmopathy.

This clonotype was counted at least ten times. The chain is built from TRBV9 and TRBJ1-1; D gene uncertain. CDR3 length equals 15 residues. V was shortened by 3 bases and J by 4 bases, with 16 bases between the two germline ends. In germline, CDR1 is SGDLS, CDR2 YYNGEE. CDR3 amino acids: CASSGSEGRSTEAFF. In DNA, the CDR3 is TGTGCCAGCAGCGGGTCGGAGGGTCGGAGCACTGAAGCTTTCTTT.

This clonotype was recorded many times. The V and J genes are TRBV29-1 and TRBJ2-7, with 9 bases that match TRBD2. The CDR3 is made up of 15 amino acids. V lost 4 bases and J lost 5; bases outside the gene matches: 12. Germline V gene data show CDR1 as SQVTM and CDR2 as ANQGSEA. CDR3 amino acids: CSVGSSGAQSNEQYF. The CDR3 region has the DNA TGCAGCGTTGGTTCTAGCGGGGCGCAATCCAACGAGCAGTACTTC.

This clonotype was observed at least ten times. An end of the junction does not agree with germline; a read error may underlie this. The V gene is TRBV5-8, the J gene TRBJ2-2; possibly TRBD1 for D (5 bases). The CDR3 consists of 16 residues. Per the germline V gene, CDR1 is SGHTS and CDR2 is YDEGEE. The CDR3 sequence: CASSLAFSGNAGELFF. In nucleotides, the CDR3 is TGTGCCAGCAGCTTGGCTTTCTCAGGGAACGCCGGGGAGCTGTTTTTT.

This clonotype has ten or more counts. The chain employs TRBV10-3 and TRBJ2-7; D gene unclear. The ends were cut back, 0 bases at V and 3 bases at J, with 9 bases in the middle. The CDR3 covers 14 residues. The germline CDR1 and CDR2 sequences are ENHRY and SYGVKD. Written as DNA, the CDR3 is TGTGCCATCAGTGAGTCGAACGTCGTCTACGAGCAGTACTTC. Translating gives CAISESNVVYEQYF.

This clonotype was observed many times. The V gene is TRBV28, the J gene TRBJ1-6; a possible D gene is TRBD1 (6 bases). Germline loops: CDR1 MDHEN, CDR2 SYDVKM. Trimming left V 10 bases short and J 6 bases short, with 25 bases between. This CDR3 has 17 residues. The CDR3 DNA reads as TGTGCCACTCAGTTTTATCTCCCAGGGGTAGGTAATTCACCCCTCCACTTT. Amino acid sequence: CATQFYLPGVGNSPLHF.

This clonotype appeared many times. The rearrangement joins TRBV3-1 to TRBJ1-2, with D tentatively TRBD1 (6 bases). Per the germline V gene, CDR1 is LGHDT and CDR2 is YNNKEL (reference sequence). With 1 base removed from V and 5 bases from J, the gap between germline ends came to 17 bases. The CDR3 is made up of 16 amino acids. Here the CDR3 reads CASSQGLFGGKYGYTF. The CDR3 DNA follows: TGTGCCAGCAGCCAAGGGCTCTTCGGGGGCAAATATGGCTACACCTTC.

This clonotype was found many times. The chain carries TRBV20-1 and TRBJ2-3; D might be TRBD1 (5 bases). Germline CDR1 reads DFQATT; CDR2 reads SNEGSKA (reference sequence). The V gene lost 1 base and the J gene lost 0 bases, with 11 bases spanning the gap. The CDR3 consists of 15 residues. The CDR3 region has the DNA TGCAGTGCTAGAGCGACAGTCCCTAGCACAGATACGCAGTATTTT. Its translation is CSARATVPSTDTQYF.

This clonotype was picked up a small number of times. V and J are TRBV10-3 and TRBJ2-1, with 8 bases lining up with TRBD1. CDR3 length: 17 residues. V lost 4 bases and J lost 0; bases outside the gene matches: 8. The germline CDR1 and CDR2 sequences are ENHRY and SYGVKD. CDR3 sequence: CAISATGGGSSYNEQFF. CDR3 bases: TGTGCCATCAGTGCCACAGGGGGTGGGAGCTCCTACAATGAGCAGTTCTTC.

This clonotype came up many times. The chain employs TRBV18 and TRBJ2-7; the match to TRBD1 covers 10 bases. Losses at the gene ends were 2 bases for V and 4 bases for J; bases not matched to a gene: 8. This CDR3 region has 16 residues. The germline gives CDR1 KGHSH, CDR2 LQKENI. The CDR3, as DNA: TGTGCCAGCTCACCAACCGGGACAGGGGTAAGGTACGAGCAGTACTTC. Protein product: CASSPTGTGVRYEQYF.

This clonotype was seen at least ten times. The V gene is TRBV20-1, the J gene TRBJ2-5; D is unclear. V lost 1 base and J 0 bases, leaving 21 bases between the germline ends. The CDR3 has 18 amino acids. From germline, CDR1 is DFQATT and CDR2 SNEGSKA (reference sequence). CDR3 sequence (DNA): TGCAGTGCTAGAGTGGTCAAGGGCTCAGCATTGTACCAAGAGACCCAGTACTTC. It specifies CSARVVKGSALYQETQYF.

Concerning this clonotype: A much bigger clone sits one base away, suggesting this may be a read error. As DNA, the CDR3 is TGCAGCGTTGAAGGAGGGAATAGTAGCTACACCTTC. Translated, it gives CSVEGGNSSYTF. The gene calls are TRBV29-1 and TRBJ1-2; D is unclear. Germline V gene data show CDR1 as SQVTM and CDR2 as ANQGSEA. Trimming shortened V by 1 base and J by 9 bases, and 12 bases separated the two germline ends. CDR3 length equals 12 residues. The whole variable domain, filled in from reference TRBV29-1 and TRBJ1-2, reads SAVISQKPSRDICQRGTSLTIQCQVDSQVTMMFWYRQQPGQSLTLIATANQGSEATYESGFVIDKFPISRPNLTFSTLTVSNMSPEDSSIYLCSVEGGNSSYTFGSGTRLTVV.

In its sample, this clonotype was seen many times. V and J are TRBV3-1 and TRBJ2-1; D unclear. Germline V gene data show CDR1 as LGHDT and CDR2 as YNNKEL (reference sequence). The V gene lost 0 bases and the J gene lost 10 bases, with 10 bases spanning the gap. The CDR3 consists of 13 residues. CDR3 amino acids: CASSQDGPGEQFF. In DNA form, the CDR3 reads TGTGCCAGCAGCCAAGATGGGCCGGGCGAGCAGTTCTTC.

There are many counts of this clonotype. The CDR3 sequence: CASSDTGTSQETQYF. The CDR3 bases are TGTGCCAGCAGTGACACCGGGACTAGTCAAGAGACCCAGTACTTC. V is TRBV2 and J is TRBJ2-5; 8 nucleotides line up with TRBD2. Germline CDR1 reads SNHLY; CDR2 reads FYNNEI. The CDR3 covers 15 residues. V lost 3 bases, J lost 2 bases, and 5 bases stayed unmatched.

This clonotype has at least ten counts. The J gene is TRBJ2-1, the V gene TRBV28; D gene ambiguous. V was cut by 3 bases and J by 9 bases, with 18 bases left in between. CDR1 is MDHEN, CDR2 SYDVKM, per germline. The CDR3 is 15 residues long. CDR3 loop: CASSFRWPVFIEQFF. For the CDR3, the DNA is TGTGCCAGCAGTTTTCGGTGGCCGGTGTTCATTGAGCAGTTCTTC.

This clonotype was seen many times. This chain joins TRBV7-9 and TRBJ2-1; TRBD1 matches at 7 bases. CDR3 length equals 16 residues. V lost 5 bases and J lost 0; bases outside the gene matches: 7. Germline lookup yields CDR1 SEHNR and CDR2 FQNEAQ (reference sequence). The CDR3 spells CASSVLQGTSYNEQFF. The CDR3 nucleotides read TGTGCCAGCAGCGTTCTACAGGGGACCTCCTACAATGAGCAGTTCTTC.

The chain uses TRBV6-1 and TRBJ2-3; D perhaps matches TRBD2 (5 bases). Germline CDR1 MNHNS, CDR2 SASEGT. V lost 1 base, J lost 2 bases, and 10 bases lay in between. The CDR3 sequence is 15 residues long. CDR3: CASSEVGSVTDTQYF. CDR3 in DNA: TGTGCCAGCAGTGAAGTAGGTAGCGTCACAGATACGCAGTATTTT.

This clonotype has a count of ten or more. The V gene is TRBV7-2, the J gene TRBJ2-7; D possibly corresponds to TRBD2 (6 bases). The CDR3 extends over 17 amino acids. The germline V gene encodes CDR1 SGHTA and CDR2 FQGNSA. V was cut by 5 bases and J by 6 bases, with 26 bases left in between. The CDR3: CASSPPPGESWVGEQYF. The CDR3 DNA reads TGTGCCAGCAGCCCGCCCCCGGGGGAGTCCTGGGTGGGCGAGCAGTACTTC.

This clonotype was observed at least ten times. The J gene is TRBJ2-3, the V gene TRBV5-1, with TRBD2 matching over 14 bases. Per germline, CDR1 SGHRS and CDR2 YFSETQ. The CDR3 runs 18 residues. The V gene end was trimmed by 3 bases and the J gene end by 2 bases; junction bases not matched to a gene: 8. The CDR3 sequence: CASSSGLAGGPITDTQYF. The CDR3 bases are TGCGCCAGCAGCTCCGGACTAGCGGGGGGCCCGATCACAGATACGCAGTATTTT.

J is TRBJ2-1 and V is TRBV6-5; D remains ambiguous. The CDR3 covers 17 residues. CDR1 MNHEY and CDR2 SVGAGI come from the germline V gene. With 0 bases removed from V and 2 bases from J, the gap between germline ends came to 14 bases. DNA of the CDR3: TGTGCCAGCAGTTACTCGCTTCTCTCAAGCCCCTACAATGAGCAGTTCTTC. It translates to CASSYSLLSSPYNEQFF.

J is TRBJ2-6 and V is TRBV6-1; D call uncertain. Germline CDR1 is MNHNS and CDR2 is SASEGT. Trimming shortened V by 6 bases and J by 1 base, and 10 bases separated the two germline ends. This CDR3 contains 15 residues. DNA of the CDR3: TGTGCCAGCAGCCCTTTTGTATCTGGGGCCAACGTCCTGACTTTC. It is translated as CASSPFVSGANVLTF.

This clonotype has at least ten counts. Here the CDR3 reads CASSFQGLAGDIEQFF. CDR3 in DNA: TGTGCCAGCAGCTTTCAGGGACTAGCGGGGGATATTGAGCAGTTCTTC. This chain joins TRBV7-9 and TRBJ2-1, with 14 positions matching TRBD2. This CDR3 is built from 16 residues. Germline CDR1 and CDR2: SEHNR and FQNEAQ (reference sequence). Trimming took 3 bases from V and 9 from J; bases not matched to a gene: 7.

This clonotype occurred many times. The CDR3 protein is CASSLIERTQYF. As DNA, the CDR3 is TGTGCCAGCAGCTTGATAGAACGGACCCAGTACTTC. This chain connects TRBV5-6 to TRBJ2-5, with no clear D. The CDR3 totals 12 residues. V shed 1 base and J shed 7 bases, with 8 bases lying between them. The germline V gene encodes CDR1 SGHDT and CDR2 YYEEEE.

This clonotype was counted ten times or more. The chain recombines TRBV11-3 with TRBJ2-7; D uncertain. The CDR3 has 13 residues. CDR1 is SGHNT, CDR2 YENEEA, per germline. The V end was cut by 5 bases, the J end by 5 bases, with 13 bases between. The CDR3 protein is CASSRTASHEQYF. The CDR3 bases are TGTGCCAGCAGCCGTACGGCGTCCCACGAGCAGTACTTC.

The gene calls are TRBV7-2 and TRBJ2-6; perhaps D is TRBD1 or TRBD2 (6 bases each). The CDR3 is 18 amino acids. Germline-derived CDR1 and CDR2 are SGHTA and FQGNSA. Trimming stripped 6 bases from V and 3 bases from J, with 21 bases between. CDR3 DNA sequence: TGTGCCAGCAGGCGGTTCTGGGGGGCGCTGGATGGGGCCAACGTCCTGACTTTC. This encodes CASRRFWGALDGANVLTF. The whole variable domain, filled in from reference TRBV7-2 and TRBJ2-6, reads GAGVSQSPSNKVTEKGKDVELRCDPISGHTALYWYRQSLGQGLEFLIYFQGNSAPDKSGLPSDRFSAERTGGSVSTLTIQRTQQEDSAVYLCASRRFWGALDGANVLTFGAGSRLTVL.

This clonotype showed up many times. This chain joins TRBV2 and TRBJ2-1; 7 nucleotides align to TRBD1. V lost 6 bases to trimming and J lost 8 bases; unmatched junction nucleotides: 4. This CDR3 has 12 amino acids. Per the germline V gene, CDR1 is SNHLY and CDR2 is FYNNEI. CDR3 sequence (DNA): TGTGCCAGCAGAGGACAGGAGTATGAGCAGTTCTTC. Translating it yields CASRGQEYEQFF.

V is TRBV4-1 and J is TRBJ1-3; unclear D gene. CDR3 length equals 14 residues. V dropped 4 bases and J dropped 0 bases, with 7 bases sitting between them. Germline values: CDR1 MGHRA, CDR2 YSYEKL. CDR3 in amino acids: CASSRSTSGNTIYF. CDR3 bases: TGCGCCAGCAGCCGAAGTACCTCTGGAAACACCATATATTTT.